A single sample is the source of the 27 T cell receptor beta chains below, sequenced in a study of blood T cell repertoires in COVID-19. Using immunoSEQ multiplex PCR, the repertoire was profiled, and TCRdb retains in-frame clones only, with some absent. The repertoire holds around 120,000 clones, with roughly 90% as singletons. The sequencing input was PBMCs or T cells enriched from blood (not recorded which). These receptors came from a woman in her forties or fifties who had recovered from COVID-19.

This clone was detected once. The chain is built from TRBV19 and TRBJ2-5; 10 nucleotides line up with TRBD1. The CDR3 runs 14 residues. CDR1 and CDR2 (germline): LNHDA, SQIVND (reference sequence). The trim removed 5 bases at V and 7 bases at J, leaving 7 bases unmatched. The chain's CDR3 is CASSVTGGEGTQYF. The CDR3 DNA reads TGTGCCAGTAGTGTGACAGGGGGCGAAGGGACCCAGTACTTC.

CDR3 amino acids: CASSTEGVTEAFF. CDR3 coding DNA: TGTGCCAGTAGTACTGAGGGGGTCACTGAAGCTTTCTTT. This sequence joins TRBV19 and TRBJ1-1, with D possibly matching TRBD1 (6 bases). Trimming removed 4 bases from V and 4 bases from J, with 10 bases in between. CDR1 is LNHDA and CDR2 is SQIVND in the germline V gene (reference sequence). The CDR3 runs 13 residues.

The chain employs TRBV27 and TRBJ1-1; 10 bases are a match to TRBD1. The V gene's germline CDR1 is MNHEY and CDR2 SMNVEV (reference sequence). The CDR3 loop spans 16 amino acids. J lost 1 base, V lost 2 bases, and 4 bases had no gene match. CDR3 residues: CASSLPGQGQNTEAFF. The CDR3 DNA is TGTGCCAGCAGTTTACCGGGACAGGGGCAGAACACTGAAGCTTTCTTT.

The chain uses TRBV4-1 and TRBJ2-1; 7 nucleotides align to TRBD2. The CDR3 has 15 amino acids. CDR1 MGHRA and CDR2 YSYEKL come from the germline V gene. With V trimmed by 5 bases and J by 0 bases, 4 bases remained unmatched. In nucleotides, the CDR3 is TGCGCCAGCAGCTCTCTAGCGGTCTCCTACAATGAGCAGTTCTTC. It translates to CASSSLAVSYNEQFF.

J is TRBJ2-7 and V is TRBV19; 9 bases match TRBD1. CDR1 is LNHDA and CDR2 is SQIVND in the germline V gene (reference sequence). This CDR3 is 16 amino acids long. V was clipped by 3 bases and J by 0 bases; unmatched bases: 6. As DNA, the CDR3 is TGTGCCAGTAGTATCGGGACAGGGATGGGCTCCTACGAGCAGTACTTC. This gives the protein CASSIGTGMGSYEQYF.

This chain joins TRBV19 and TRBJ1-1; TRBD1 is a possible D gene (5 bases). This CDR3 comprises 13 residues. The V and J ends lost 5 bases and 1 base respectively, with 8 bases between them. The germline V gene encodes CDR1 LNHDA and CDR2 SQIVND (reference sequence). The CDR3 nucleotides are TGTGCCAGTAGTGGGGGGACGAACACTGAAGCTTTCTTT. Its translation is CASSGGTNTEAFF.

The V and J genes are TRBV5-4 and TRBJ1-1; D remains unclear. This CDR3 has 15 residues. CDR1 and CDR2 (germline): SGHNT, YYREEE (reference sequence). V was pared by 0 bases and J by 3 bases, with 12 bases between. The CDR3 region has the DNA TGTGCCAGCAGCTTGGGTCGAGTAACTGACACTGAAGCTTTCTTT. The encoded protein is CASSLGRVTDTEAFF.

The chain employs TRBV11-2 and TRBJ1-1; D is unresolved. V lost 5 bases, J lost 0 bases, and 13 bases lay in between. The CDR3 contains 15 residues. Germline V gene data show CDR1 as SGHAT and CDR2 as FQNNGV. The CDR3 protein is CASSLILVMNTEAFF. DNA of the CDR3: TGTGCCAGCAGCCTAATACTGGTTATGAACACTGAAGCTTTCTTT.

This clone was recorded a few times. The chain couples TRBV7-9 to TRBJ2-1; 12 nucleotides line up with TRBD1. Germline V gene data show CDR1 as SEHNR and CDR2 as FQNEAQ (reference sequence). Unmatched junction bases numbered 3, after V lost 4 bases and J lost 8 bases. This CDR3 region has 14 residues. CDR3 coding DNA: TGTGCCAGCAGCTCCGGGACAGGGGGCCATGAGCAGTTCTTC. It yields the protein CASSSGTGGHEQFF.

The CDR3 loop is CASSQGQGANTQYF. Written as DNA, the CDR3 is TGCGCCAGCAGCCAGGGACAGGGGGCGAATACGCAGTATTTT. J is TRBJ2-3 and V is TRBV5-1; TRBD1 agrees at 12 bases. Germline CDR1 reads SGHRS; CDR2 reads YFSETQ. V shed 4 bases, J shed 7 bases, and the junction held 4 bases outside the gene matches. This CDR3 is 14 amino acids long.

The V and J genes are TRBV15 and TRBJ2-2, with D maybe TRBD2 (7 bases). Germline assignment: CDR1 LNHNV and CDR2 YYDKDF (reference sequence). V lost 3 bases to trimming and J lost 0 bases, with 23 bases between them. The CDR3 is 20 residues long. The DNA of the CDR3 is TGTGCCACCAGCAGGGACATCGGACAGAGACTAGCTTCGAACACCGGGGAGCTGTTTTTT. Translated: CATSRDIGQRLASNTGELFF.

The V and J genes are TRBV5-1 and TRBJ2-7, with D maybe TRBD1 (6 bases). Germline V gene lookup returns CDR1 SGHRS and CDR2 YFSETQ. The CDR3 is 14 residues long. V was clipped by 2 bases and J by 5 bases, with 14 bases between them. CDR3 DNA sequence: TGCGCCAGCAGCTTCGGGCAGGGGAATGACGAGCAGTACTTC. Translated, it gives CASSFGQGNDEQYF.

V is TRBV11-2 and J is TRBJ2-7; D might be TRBD2 (6 bases). Per the germline V gene, CDR1 is SGHAT and CDR2 is FQNNGV. This CDR3 has 14 residues. Trimming stripped 5 bases from V and 0 bases from J, with 11 bases between. The CDR3 loop reads CASSTGVSSYEQYF. CDR3 nucleotide sequence: TGTGCCAGCAGCACGGGGGTGAGCTCCTACGAGCAGTACTTC.

CDR3 sequence reads: CASSLSRGLAGTDTQYF. DNA for the CDR3: TGTGCCAGCAGTTTATCCCGGGGACTAGCGGGCACAGATACGCAGTATTTT. This rearrangement joins TRBV27 to TRBJ2-3, with TRBD2 matching 11 bases. CDR1 is MNHEY and CDR2 is SMNVEV in the germline V gene (reference sequence). The CDR3 is made up of 17 amino acids. The V gene end was trimmed by 0 bases and the J gene end by 1 base; junction bases not matched to a gene: 3.

The chain uses TRBV7-2 and TRBJ2-5; TRBD2 agrees at 11 bases. After removal of 6 bases from V and 3 bases from J, the junction contained 3 bases not matched to a gene. CDR1 and CDR2 from the germline V gene are SGHTA and FQGNSA. The CDR3 spans 14 residues. CDR3 DNA: TGTGCCAGCAGTCTGGGACTAGCGGAAGAGACCCAGTACTTC. It specifies CASSLGLAEETQYF.

The genes are TRBV19 and TRBJ1-5; 9 bases agree with TRBD1. V shed 6 bases and J 3 bases; nucleotides not matched to a gene: 12. CDR1 LNHDA and CDR2 SQIVND come from the germline V gene (reference sequence). CDR3 length: 17 amino acids. CDR3 sequence reads: CASRGAGQGPLNQPQHF. The DNA for the CDR3 is TGTGCCAGTAGGGGCGCGGGACAGGGACCCCTCAATCAGCCCCAGCATTTT.

As DNA, the CDR3 is TGTGCCAGCAGTTCCTCTCTTTTTACAGGGGTGGCTGGCTACACCTTC. This sequence encodes CASSSSLFTGVAGYTF. This chain joins TRBV6-5 and TRBJ1-2; 7 bases match TRBD1. The CDR3 consists of 16 residues. V gave up 4 bases and J gave up 7 bases; unmatched junction bases: 15. Per germline, CDR1 MNHEY and CDR2 SVGAGI.

The V call is TRBV3-1 (or the pseudogene TRBV3-2), the J call TRBJ1-3; 7 bases are shared with TRBD1. Germline V gives CDR1 LGHDT, CDR2 YNNKEL (reference sequence). Trimming removed 0 bases from V and 3 bases from J; junction bases left unmatched: 5. The CDR3 spans 16 residues. CDR3 in amino acids: CASSQEGGLGGNTIYF. Written as DNA, the CDR3 is TGTGCCAGCAGCCAAGAAGGGGGCTTAGGTGGAAACACCATATATTTT.

This clone occurred a few times. The gene calls are TRBV15 and TRBJ1-5; a possible D gene is TRBD1 (6 bases). CDR3 size: 15 residues. Germline V gives CDR1 LNHNV, CDR2 YYDKDF (reference sequence). Trimming left V 3 bases short and J 0 bases short, with 9 bases between. The CDR3 DNA reads TGTGCCACCAGCAGGACAGGAGATAGCAATCAGCCCCAGCATTTT. Its translation is CATSRTGDSNQPQHF.

V usage is TRBV6-5 and J usage is TRBJ2-7; D not certain. Per the germline V gene, CDR1 is MNHEY and CDR2 is SVGAGI. V dropped 2 bases and J dropped 2 bases, with 16 bases sitting between them. CDR3 size: 16 residues. CDR3 amino acids: CASSYLPNQVPYEQYF. The CDR3 DNA reads as TGTGCCAGCAGTTACCTCCCCAATCAGGTACCCTACGAGCAGTACTTC.

The chain links TRBV2 to TRBJ2-2, with 8 bases identical to TRBD2. The CDR3 is made up of 15 amino acids. V was pared by 8 bases and J by 3 bases, with 8 bases of the junction left unmatched. Germline V gives CDR1 SNHLY, CDR2 FYNNEI. The CDR3 reads CASRGGQGYTGELFF. The DNA for the CDR3 is TGTGCCAGCCGCGGGGGGCAGGGTTACACCGGGGAGCTGTTTTTT.

The chain employs TRBV15 and TRBJ1-1; 10 nucleotides match TRBD1. V lost 8 bases, J lost 5 bases, and 5 bases stayed unmatched. Germline CDR1 LNHNV, CDR2 YYDKDF (reference sequence). The CDR3 extends over 13 amino acids. In DNA, the CDR3 is TGTGCCACCGGGACAGGGGCCAGGACTGAAGCTTTCTTT. Translation gives CATGTGARTEAFF.

The chain couples TRBV19 to TRBJ1-1; no clear D. The CDR3 spans 13 residues. Trimming stripped 4 bases from V and 0 bases from J, with 6 bases between. CDR1 is LNHDA, CDR2 SQIVND, per germline (reference sequence). The CDR3 sequence is CASSTQMNTEAFF. Written as DNA, the CDR3 is TGTGCCAGTAGTACTCAGATGAACACTGAAGCTTTCTTT.

The J gene is TRBJ1-1, the V gene TRBV19; tentatively, D is TRBD1 (6 bases). Germline V gene data show CDR1 as LNHDA and CDR2 as SQIVND (reference sequence). The CDR3 sequence is 15 residues long. With 3 bases removed from V and 0 bases from J, the gap between germline ends came to 11 bases. CDR3 region: CASSMEGGLNTEAFF. The CDR3 DNA sequence: TGTGCCAGTAGTATGGAGGGGGGGCTGAACACTGAAGCTTTCTTT.

The chain has TRBV7-3 and TRBJ2-2; TRBD1 agrees at 7 bases. The V segment lost 5 bases and the J segment 2 bases; nucleotides outside the gene matches: 11. Germline loops: CDR1 SGHTA, CDR2 FQGTGA. CDR3 length: 17 residues. CDR3 sequence (DNA): TGTGCCAGCAGCCTAAACTCGGGACAGACTAACACCGGGGAGCTGTTTTTT. This codes for CASSLNSGQTNTGELFF.

The chain joins TRBV3-1 (or the pseudogene TRBV3-2) to TRBJ2-7; D not certain. Deletions cut 5 bases from V and 3 bases from J, with 8 bases between. The germline V gene encodes CDR1 LGHDT and CDR2 YNNKEL (reference sequence). The CDR3 consists of 12 residues. CDR3 sequence (DNA): TGTGCCAGCAGCTCACGACACTACGAGCAGTACTTC. Translated: CASSSRHYEQYF.

This chain connects TRBV10-3 to TRBJ1-2; unclear D gene. The ends were cut back, 0 bases at V and 7 bases at J, with 12 bases in the middle. This CDR3 has 14 amino acids. Germline lookup yields CDR1 ENHRY and CDR2 SYGVKD. CDR3 amino acids: CAISESNNGGGYTF. The CDR3 nucleotides are TGTGCCATCAGTGAGTCTAACAACGGCGGTGGCTACACCTTC.